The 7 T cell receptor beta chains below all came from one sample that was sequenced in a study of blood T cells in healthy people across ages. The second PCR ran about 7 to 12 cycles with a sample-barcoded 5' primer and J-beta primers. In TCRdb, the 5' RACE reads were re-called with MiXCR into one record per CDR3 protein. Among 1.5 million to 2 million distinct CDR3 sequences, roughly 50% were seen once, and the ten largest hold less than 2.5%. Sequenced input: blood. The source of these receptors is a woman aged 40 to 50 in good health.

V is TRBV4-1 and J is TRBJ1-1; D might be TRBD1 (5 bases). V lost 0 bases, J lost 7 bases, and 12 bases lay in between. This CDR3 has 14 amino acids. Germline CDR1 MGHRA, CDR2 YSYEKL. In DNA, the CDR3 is TGCGCCAGCAGCCAAGATCGCGGGGGGATTGAAGCTTTCTTT. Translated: CASSQDRGGIEAFF.

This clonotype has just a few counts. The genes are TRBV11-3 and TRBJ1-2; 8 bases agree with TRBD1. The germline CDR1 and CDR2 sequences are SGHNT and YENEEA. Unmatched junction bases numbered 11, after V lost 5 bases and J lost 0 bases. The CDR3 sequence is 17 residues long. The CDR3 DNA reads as TGTGCCAGCAGCGCTAGGGCCGGACAGGGATCTAACTATGGCTACACCTTC. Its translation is CASSARAGQGSNYGYTF.

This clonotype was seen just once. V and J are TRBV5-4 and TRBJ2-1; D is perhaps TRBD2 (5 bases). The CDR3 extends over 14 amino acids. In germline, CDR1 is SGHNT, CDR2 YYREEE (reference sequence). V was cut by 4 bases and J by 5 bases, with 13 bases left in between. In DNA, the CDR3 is TGTGCCAGCAGCCCGCCGAGGGCTAACAATGAGCAGTTCTTC. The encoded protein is CASSPPRANNEQFF.

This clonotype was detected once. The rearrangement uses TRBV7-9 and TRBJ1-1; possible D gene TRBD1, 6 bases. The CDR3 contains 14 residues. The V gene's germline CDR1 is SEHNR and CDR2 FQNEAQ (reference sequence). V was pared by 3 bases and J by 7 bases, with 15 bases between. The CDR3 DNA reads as TGTGCCAGCAGCTTCGCCCGGGGGCTGGGTGAAGCTTTCTTT. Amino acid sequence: CASSFARGLGEAFF.

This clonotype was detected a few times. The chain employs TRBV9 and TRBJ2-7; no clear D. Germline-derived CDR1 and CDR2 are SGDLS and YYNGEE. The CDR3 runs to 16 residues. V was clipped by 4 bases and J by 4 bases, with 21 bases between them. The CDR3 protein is CASSPRTELDAYEQYF. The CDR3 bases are TGTGCCAGCAGCCCCCGCACTGAGCTAGACGCTTACGAGCAGTACTTC.

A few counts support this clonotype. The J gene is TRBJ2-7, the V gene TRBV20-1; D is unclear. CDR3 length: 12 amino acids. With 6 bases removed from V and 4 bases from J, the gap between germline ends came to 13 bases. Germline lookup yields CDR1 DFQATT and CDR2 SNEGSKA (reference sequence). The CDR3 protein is CSATRNRYEQYF. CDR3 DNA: TGCAGTGCCACCCGTAATAGGTACGAGCAGTACTTC.

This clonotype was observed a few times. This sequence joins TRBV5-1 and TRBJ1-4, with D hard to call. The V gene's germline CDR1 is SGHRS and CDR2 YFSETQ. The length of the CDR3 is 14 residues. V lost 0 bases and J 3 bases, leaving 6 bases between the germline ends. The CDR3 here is CASSLDTANEKLFF. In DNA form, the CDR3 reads TGCGCCAGCAGCTTGGACACGGCTAATGAAAAACTGTTTTTT.